The sample holds a few counts of the clone carrying this T cell receptor beta chain. The CDR3 consists of 15 residues. V was pared by 2 bases and J by 2 bases, with 2 bases of the junction left unmatched. The germline CDR1 and CDR2 sequences are MDHEN and SYDVKM. Libraries were prepared by immunoSEQ multiplex PCR; TCRdb keeps only in-frame clonotypes and omits some of them. The data contain about 220,000 clones, approximately 77% of them singletons. This sample is drawn from a study of blood T cell repertoires in COVID-19. V gene TRBV28 combines with J gene TRBJ2-1; the match to TRBD1 covers 8 bases. The sample comprised peripheral blood. This TCR was recovered from an elderly woman with acute or convalescent COVID-19. CDR3 region: CASSLPDRAYNEQFF. As DNA, the CDR3 is TGTGCCAGCAGTTTACCGGACAGGGCCTACAATGAGCAGTTCTTC.